The 26 T cell receptor beta chains in this list originate from one sample, sequenced in a study of early T cells in non-severe SARS-CoV-2 infection. TCRdb recomputed calls from the 5' RACE reads with MiXCR, one row per CDR3 protein. In the table there are more than 75,000 distinct CDR3 sequences, about 13% of which are singletons. The material sequenced was whole blood. These receptors were obtained from an adult who was a healthcare worker with PCR-confirmed SARS-CoV-2 infection or an uninfected control (not recorded which).

The V gene is TRBV28, the J gene TRBJ2-3; 11 positions agree with TRBD2. V lost 5 bases to trimming and J lost 5 bases; unmatched junction nucleotides: 6. The CDR3 is 15 residues long. Germline V gene sequence: CDR1 MDHEN, CDR2 SYDVKM. The CDR3 DNA sequence: TGTGCCAGCAGTCCCACTAGCGGGAGTAGAGATACGCAGTATTTT. Amino acids: CASSPTSGSRDTQYF.

There are a few counts of this clonotype. J is TRBJ1-1 and V is TRBV3-1; D is possibly TRBD1 (6 bases). The CDR3 extends over 13 amino acids. Trimming took 7 bases from V and 1 from J, leaving 10 bases between them. Germline CDR1 reads LGHDT; CDR2 reads YNNKEL (reference sequence). The CDR3 loop is CASMRGQNTEAFF. For the CDR3, the DNA is TGTGCCAGCATGCGGGGGCAGAACACTGAAGCTTTCTTT. Using reference TRBV3-1 and TRBJ1-1 for the parts outside the CDR3, the full variable domain is DTAVSQTPKYLVTQMGNDKSIKCEQNLGHDTMYWYKQDSKKFLKIMFSYNNKELIINETVPNRFSPKSPDKAHLNLHINSLELGDSAVYFCASMRGQNTEAFFGQGTRLTVV.

This clonotype occurred a few times. V and J are TRBV20-1 and TRBJ2-3; 8 bases agree with TRBD1. Germline assignment: CDR1 DFQATT and CDR2 SNEGSKA (reference sequence). The CDR3 spans 14 residues. Losses at the gene ends were 5 bases for V and 5 bases for J; bases not matched to a gene: 9. The DNA for the CDR3 is TGCAGTGCTGTAGACAGGGGAGAAGGAGATACGCAGTATTTT. Translated, it gives CSAVDRGEGDTQYF.

V usage is TRBV6-6 and J usage is TRBJ2-2; D remains unclear. V was cut by 2 bases and J by 3 bases, with 1 base left in between. Germline CDR1 reads MNHNY; CDR2 reads SVGAGI (reference sequence). The CDR3 contains 12 residues. CDR3 in DNA: TGTGCCAGCAGTTACCACACCGGGGAGCTGTTTTTT. It translates to CASSYHTGELFF.

This clonotype was recorded a few times. V is TRBV20-1 and J is TRBJ1-4, with D possibly being TRBD1 (6 bases). Trimming pared 6 bases from V and 6 bases from J, leaving 11 bases between. The germline V gene encodes CDR1 DFQATT and CDR2 SNEGSKA (reference sequence). The CDR3 sequence is 12 residues long. The CDR3 protein is CSARNRDEKLFF. The CDR3 DNA follows: TGCAGTGCCAGAAACAGGGATGAAAAACTGTTTTTT.

This clonotype has a handful of counts. This sequence joins TRBV28 and TRBJ2-7, with D possibly matching TRBD2 (5 bases). The V and J ends lost 6 bases and 2 bases respectively, with 23 bases between them. The germline V gene encodes CDR1 MDHEN and CDR2 SYDVKM. The length of the CDR3 is 17 residues. In DNA form, the CDR3 reads TGTGCCAGCAGCTTCCGCCCTTACCAGCGGAAAACCTACGAGCAGTACTTC. It specifies CASSFRPYQRKTYEQYF.

This clonotype was detected only a few times. J is TRBJ2-1 and V is TRBV6-4, with 7 positions matching TRBD1. CDR3 size: 14 residues. Unmatched junction bases numbered 2, after V lost 5 bases and J lost 1 base. The germline CDR1 and CDR2 sequences are MRHNA and SNTAGT. The CDR3 bases are TGTGCCAGCAGTCCGGGACAGTCCTACAATGAGCAGTTCTTC. This translates into CASSPGQSYNEQFF.

The rearrangement uses TRBV6-1 and TRBJ2-7; 7 bases fit TRBD2. The germline V gene has CDR1 MNHNS and CDR2 SASEGT. After removal of 4 bases from V and 4 bases from J, the junction contained 13 bases not matched to a gene. The CDR3 covers 16 residues. CDR3 protein: CASSVAAGTTRYEQYF. DNA for the CDR3: TGTGCCAGCAGTGTCGCAGCCGGGACTACTCGTTACGAGCAGTACTTC.

This clonotype showed up just a few times. The rearrangement uses TRBV5-1 and TRBJ1-6; D unclear. The V and J ends lost 4 bases and 8 bases respectively, with 19 bases between them. This CDR3 is 16 amino acids long. Germline values: CDR1 SGHRS, CDR2 YFSETQ. The CDR3 DNA reads as TGCGCCAGCAGCCCAATAGCGTGGGATCAGGATTCACCCCTCCACTTT. It codes for CASSPIAWDQDSPLHF.

V and J are TRBV10-3 and TRBJ2-1; TRBD1 agrees at 9 bases. The CDR3 covers 15 residues. Losses at the gene ends were 6 bases for V and 7 bases for J; bases not matched to a gene: 10. Germline V lookup: CDR1 ENHRY, CDR2 SYGVKD. The CDR3 reads CAISLGQGRMNEQFF. The CDR3 DNA is TGTGCCATCAGCTTAGGACAGGGGAGAATGAATGAGCAGTTCTTC.

This clonotype was seen at least ten times. This chain links TRBV29-1 with TRBJ2-1; D is ambiguous. Germline-derived CDR1 and CDR2 are SQVTM and ANQGSEA. The V end lost 4 bases, the J end lost 4 bases, and 2 bases lay between the germline ends. The CDR3 sequence is 10 residues long. CDR3 coding DNA: TGCAGCGTTGGGTACAATGAGCAGTTCTTC. It is translated as CSVGYNEQFF.

In this sample, this clonotype turned up many times. The V gene is TRBV4-2, the J gene TRBJ2-1; D call uncertain. Germline V gene data show CDR1 as LGHNA and CDR2 as YNFKEQ. The CDR3 is 13 residues long. Trimming left V 1 base short and J 10 bases short, with 11 bases between. The DNA of the CDR3 is TGTGCCAGCAGCCAAGTGAAACCCCCCGAGCAGTTCTTC. It encodes CASSQVKPPEQFF.

This clonotype occurred a few times. CDR3 coding DNA: TGTGCCAGCAGCTTATCCCTAGCGGGGGTGGCAGATACGCAGTATTTT. Amino acids: CASSLSLAGVADTQYF. This chain joins TRBV7-9 and TRBJ2-3; 10 positions match TRBD2. With 2 bases clipped from V and 4 bases from J, the junction kept 6 bases outside the gene matches. CDR3 length: 16 amino acids. Germline V CDR1 and CDR2: SEHNR, FQNEAQ (reference sequence).

This clonotype was detected many times. The chain recombines TRBV5-1 with TRBJ2-1; D might be TRBD2 (6 bases). CDR3 length: 13 residues. CDR1 SGHRS and CDR2 YFSETQ come from the germline V gene. The V gene lost 4 bases and the J gene lost 7 bases, with 12 bases spanning the gap. The DNA of the CDR3 is TGCGCCAGCAGCGCGGGACTGGCTAATGAGCAGTTCTTC. Residues: CASSAGLANEQFF.

This chain connects TRBV6-1 to TRBJ2-1; 13 nucleotides align to TRBD2. The CDR3 is made up of 14 amino acids. Unmatched junction bases numbered 5, after V lost 8 bases and J lost 7 bases. The germline V gene encodes CDR1 MNHNS and CDR2 SASEGT. The CDR3, as DNA: TGTGCCAGCCTGTGGACTAGCGGGAGTAATGAGCAGTTCTTC. Amino acid sequence: CASLWTSGSNEQFF.

This clonotype was seen a handful of times. This sequence joins TRBV18 and TRBJ1-5, with D possibly matching TRBD1 (5 bases). Germline assignment: CDR1 KGHSH and CDR2 LQKENI. CDR3 length equals 17 residues. With 0 bases removed from V and 4 bases from J, the gap between germline ends came to 16 bases. For the CDR3, the DNA is TGTGCCAGCTCACCACCATCCGACAGAGGGTCTAATCAGCCCCAGCATTTT. It codes for CASSPPSDRGSNQPQHF.

This chain connects TRBV2 to TRBJ2-6; D gene uncertain. Germline assignment: CDR1 SNHLY and CDR2 FYNNEI. The CDR3 has 13 residues. The V gene lost 7 bases and the J gene lost 1 base, with 5 bases spanning the gap. For the CDR3, the DNA is TGTGCCAGCACGAATTCTGGGGCCAACGTCCTGACTTTC. It specifies CASTNSGANVLTF.

The sample holds many counts of this clonotype. The rearrangement uses TRBV20-1 and TRBJ2-5; 8 bases fit TRBD1. Germline V gene lookup returns CDR1 DFQATT and CDR2 SNEGSKA (reference sequence). CDR3 length: 14 amino acids. Germline trimming cut 3 bases from V and 5 bases from J; bases unmatched to any gene: 8. The DNA of the CDR3 is TGCAGTGCTAGTTCCAGGGGGCACATGGAGACCCAGTACTTC. This gives the protein CSASSRGHMETQYF.

There are a few counts of this clonotype. The rearrangement joins TRBV7-2 to TRBJ2-7; tentatively, D is TRBD1 (5 bases). The germline V gene has CDR1 SGHTA and CDR2 FQGNSA. The CDR3 is made up of 15 amino acids. Trimming pared 3 bases from V and 1 base from J, leaving 13 bases between. CDR3 residues: CASSFYRQGSYEQYF. CDR3 in DNA: TGTGCCAGCAGCTTTTACCGTCAGGGATCCTACGAGCAGTACTTC.

This clonotype came up a few times. The DNA of the CDR3 is TGTGCCAGCAGCGTCGCGGGTTCGGAGACCCAGTACTTC. It codes for CASSVAGSETQYF. This rearrangement joins TRBV7-3 to TRBJ2-5; possible D gene TRBD2, 5 bases. The CDR3 has 13 amino acids. V lost 5 bases to trimming and J lost 5 bases, with 12 bases between them. CDR1 is SGHTA and CDR2 is FQGTGA in the germline V gene.

This CDR3 reads CSASRSSSYEQYF. As DNA, the CDR3 is TGCAGCGCTTCTCGAAGCAGCTCCTACGAGCAGTACTTC. The chain is built from TRBV29-1 and TRBJ2-7; D gene uncertain. Germline lookup yields CDR1 SQVTM and CDR2 ANQGSEA. This CDR3 is 13 amino acids long. Trimming pared 7 bases from V and 0 bases from J, leaving 13 bases between.

This clonotype has just a few counts. The chain combines TRBV4-1 with TRBJ2-5, with a weak D call TRBD2 (6 bases). Deletions cut 1 base from V and 2 bases from J, with 14 bases between. The CDR3 extends over 16 amino acids. The germline gives CDR1 MGHRA, CDR2 YSYEKL. CDR3 residues: CASSQAGVGLQETQYF. The CDR3, as DNA: TGCGCCAGCAGCCAAGCGGGAGTTGGGCTACAAGAGACCCAGTACTTC.

This clonotype was observed a few times. The chain has TRBV7-8 and TRBJ2-2; D is possibly TRBD1 or TRBD2 (5 bases each). Germline values: CDR1 SGHVS, CDR2 FQNEAQ. This CDR3 has 16 amino acids. V gave up 5 bases and J gave up 4 bases, with 17 bases separating them. The CDR3 DNA reads TGTGCCAGCAGCATGACGCCGGGGACCATCACCGGGGAGCTGTTTTTT. It translates to CASSMTPGTITGELFF.

This clonotype has ten or more counts. This sequence joins TRBV11-3 and TRBJ2-3; 8 bases align to TRBD1. V dropped 5 bases and J dropped 3; count of bases not matched to a gene: 13. This CDR3 is built from 17 residues. Germline assignment: CDR1 SGHNT and CDR2 YENEEA. For the CDR3, the DNA is TGTGCCAGCAGCGGGAGATCGACAGGGGAAGGAACAGATACGCAGTATTTT. Translation gives CASSGRSTGEGTDTQYF. The whole variable domain, filled in from reference TRBV11-3 and TRBJ2-3, reads EAGVVQSPRYKIIEKKQPVAFWCNPISGHNTLYWYLQNLGQGPELLIRYENEEAVDDSQLPKDRFSAERLKGVDSTLKIQPAELGDSAVYLCASSGRSTGEGTDTQYFGPGTRLTVL.

Many counts were recorded for this clonotype. This chain connects TRBV4-1 to TRBJ2-5, with D possibly being TRBD1 or TRBD2 (5 bases each). Trimming took off 1 base at V and 4 bases at J, with 10 bases between the two ends. There are 14 residues in the CDR3. Looked up from germline, CDR1 is MGHRA and CDR2 is YSYEKL. DNA of the CDR3: TGCGCCAGCAGCCAAGCATGGGGGATAGAGACCCAGTACTTC. This sequence encodes CASSQAWGIETQYF.

The DNA for the CDR3 is TGTGCCAGCAGCCCTGGAGAGCGACCCACAGATACGCAGTATTTT. It specifies CASSPGERPTDTQYF. The chain uses TRBV3-1 and TRBJ2-3; no firm D call. This CDR3 spans 15 amino acids. Germline V gene lookup returns CDR1 LGHDT and CDR2 YNNKEL (reference sequence). V lost 4 bases to trimming and J lost 2 bases, with 13 bases between them.